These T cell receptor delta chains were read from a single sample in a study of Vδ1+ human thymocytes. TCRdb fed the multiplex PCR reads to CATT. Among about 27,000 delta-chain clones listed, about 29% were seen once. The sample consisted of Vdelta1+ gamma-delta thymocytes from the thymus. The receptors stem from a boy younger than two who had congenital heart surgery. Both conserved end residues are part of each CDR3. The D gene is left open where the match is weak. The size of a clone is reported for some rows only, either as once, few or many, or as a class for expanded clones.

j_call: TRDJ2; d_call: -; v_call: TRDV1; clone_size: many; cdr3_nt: TGTGCTCTTGTGGTACCGGACTACGTTTGGGGGTCCCCACCTTTGACAGCACAACTCTTCTTT; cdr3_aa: CALVVPDYVWGSPPLTAQLFF
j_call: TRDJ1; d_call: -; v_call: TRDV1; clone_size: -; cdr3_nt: TGTGCTCTTGGGGAACGGCTGGATTACACCGATAAACTCATCTTT; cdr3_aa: CALGERLDYTDKLIF
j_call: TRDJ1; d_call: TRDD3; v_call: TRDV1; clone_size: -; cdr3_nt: TGTGCTCTTGGGGAACGAGGCCTTCCCAAAACTCACCTGGGGGATAGGGGGTACACCGATAAACTCATCTTT; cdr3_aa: CALGERGLPKTHLGDRGYTDKLIF
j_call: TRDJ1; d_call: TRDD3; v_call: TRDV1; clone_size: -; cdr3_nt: TGTGCTCTTGGGGAAACTCTGGGATACGCTGACACCGATAAACTCATCTTT; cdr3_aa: CALGETLGYADTDKLIF
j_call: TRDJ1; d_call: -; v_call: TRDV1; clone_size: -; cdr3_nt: TGTGCTCTTGGGGAACCGGGCCTTCCAGGTTCGAGGATACTGGCGTACACCGATAAACTCATCTTT; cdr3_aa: CALGEPGLPGSRILAYTDKLIF
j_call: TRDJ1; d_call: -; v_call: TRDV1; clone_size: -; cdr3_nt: TGTGCTCTTGGGGAACCCCTTCCTCCCGCCGGTGGGGGATTGTACACCGATAAACTCATCTTT; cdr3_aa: CALGEPLPPAGGGLYTDKLIF
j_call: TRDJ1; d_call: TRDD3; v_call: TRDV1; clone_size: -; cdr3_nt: TGTGCTCTTGGGGAAAATGGGGGAAAGATGTACACCGATAAACTCATCTTT; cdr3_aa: CALGENGGKMYTDKLIF
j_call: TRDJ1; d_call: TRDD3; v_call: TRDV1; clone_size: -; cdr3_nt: TGTGCTCTTGGAGATACCCAGGGGGGGATACGCCGGTACACCGATAAACTCATCTTT; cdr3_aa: CALGDTQGGIRRYTDKLIF
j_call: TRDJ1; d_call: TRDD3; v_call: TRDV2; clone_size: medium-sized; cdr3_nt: TGTGCCTGTCCGGGGGATACGCTTGGCGATAAACTCATCTTT; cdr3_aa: CACPGDTLGDKLIF
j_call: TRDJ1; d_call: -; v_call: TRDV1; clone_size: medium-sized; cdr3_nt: TGTGCTCTTGGGGAACTTAGCCCCCACTTTTCGCCTACCGATAAACTCATCTTT; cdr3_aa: CALGELSPHFSPTDKLIF
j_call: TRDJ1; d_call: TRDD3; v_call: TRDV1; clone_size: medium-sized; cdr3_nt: TGTGCTCTTGGGGAACCCCCCCTTCCGTTACTGGGGGATACACCCACCGATAAACTCATCTTT; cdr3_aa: CALGEPPLPLLGDTPTDKLIF
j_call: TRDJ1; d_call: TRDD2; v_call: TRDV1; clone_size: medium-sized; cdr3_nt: TGTGCTCTTGGGGAACTAGTCTGGCCAAAGTTCCTACACGGGGGTTACACCGATAAACTCATCTTT; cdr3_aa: CALGELVWPKFLHGGYTDKLIF
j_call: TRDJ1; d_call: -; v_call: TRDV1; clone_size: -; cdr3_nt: TGTGCTCTTGGGGACCCACAAGGGGGTACCGATAAACTCATCTTT; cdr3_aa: CALGDPQGGTDKLIF
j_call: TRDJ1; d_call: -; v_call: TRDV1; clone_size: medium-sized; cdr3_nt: TGTGCTCTTGGGGAACGTCCGGCCATGAGACTCATCTTT; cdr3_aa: CALGERPAMRLIF
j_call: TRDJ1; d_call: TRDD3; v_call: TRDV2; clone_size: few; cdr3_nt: TGTGCCTGCGCATTTCAACCCCTTCACTGGGGGATACTTTCTGATAAACTCATCTTT; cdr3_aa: CACAFQPLHWGILSDKLIF
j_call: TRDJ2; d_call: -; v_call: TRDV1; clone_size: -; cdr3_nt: TGTGCTCTTGGGGAACAGCCTCTTCCTACAGGGGGGATATTTCGTCCCGCAGCACAACTCTTCTTT; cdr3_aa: CALGEQPLPTGGIFRPAAQLFF
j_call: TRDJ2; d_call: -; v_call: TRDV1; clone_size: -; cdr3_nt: TGTGCTCTTGGGGAACTTGGGCCCAAACGGTTGACAGCACAACTCTTCTTT; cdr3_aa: CALGELGPKRLTAQLFF
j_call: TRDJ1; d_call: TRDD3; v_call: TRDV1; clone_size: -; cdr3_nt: TGTGCTCTTGGGGAAAAACAATCCGGGGGATCAGCAGATAAACTCATCTTT; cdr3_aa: CALGEKQSGGSADKLIF
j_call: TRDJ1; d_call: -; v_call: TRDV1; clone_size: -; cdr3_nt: TGTGCTCTTGGGGAACGGACTGGTCAAACCTACACCGATAAACTCATCTTT; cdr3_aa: CALGERTGQTYTDKLIF
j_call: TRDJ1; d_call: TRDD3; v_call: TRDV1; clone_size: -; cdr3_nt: TGTGCTCTTGGGCCCGCCCCTGGTATCTGGTTAGGGGATACGGTATACACCGATAAACTCATCTTT; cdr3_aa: CALGPAPGIWLGDTVYTDKLIF
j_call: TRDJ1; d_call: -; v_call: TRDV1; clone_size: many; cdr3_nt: TGTGCTCTTGGCGGGACCCGCAGGACCGATAAACTCATCTTT; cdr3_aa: CALGGTRRTDKLIF
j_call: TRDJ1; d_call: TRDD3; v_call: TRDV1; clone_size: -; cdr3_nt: TGTGCTCTTGGGCCCCGCCCCGGTGGGCCCTGGGGGACTCTTCTTTACACCGATAAACTCATCTTT; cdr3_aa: CALGPRPGGPWGTLLYTDKLIF
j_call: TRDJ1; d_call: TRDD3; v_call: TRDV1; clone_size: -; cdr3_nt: TGTGCTCTTGGGCCTTCCTCCACTGGGGGACACGTGGTAAGGTCCACCGATAAACTCATCTTT; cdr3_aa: CALGPSSTGGHVVRSTDKLIF
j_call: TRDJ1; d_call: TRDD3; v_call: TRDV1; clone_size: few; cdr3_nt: TGTGCTCTTGGGATAGGGCGGGGTCCTACGCCGTACTGGGGGATACTGACCGATAAACTCATCTTT; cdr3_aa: CALGIGRGPTPYWGILTDKLIF
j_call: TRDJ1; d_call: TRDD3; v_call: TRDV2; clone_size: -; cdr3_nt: TGTGCCTGTGCCACTCAAGACCCCGACTGGGGGATACGGGCCCCGTACACCGATAAACTCATCTTT; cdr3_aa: CACATQDPDWGIRAPYTDKLIF
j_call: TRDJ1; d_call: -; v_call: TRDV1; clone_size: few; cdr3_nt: TGTGCTCTTGGGGAAGAGTCTGGTCCGACTAATCCTAAAAGGTATAAACTCATCTTT; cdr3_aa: CALGEESGPTNPKRYKLIF
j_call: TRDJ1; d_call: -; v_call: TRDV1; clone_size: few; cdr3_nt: TGTGCTCTTGGGGAACTATGCCCAAACCCCCACACCGATAAACTCATCTTT; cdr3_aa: CALGELCPNPHTDKLIF
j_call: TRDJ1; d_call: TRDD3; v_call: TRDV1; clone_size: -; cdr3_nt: TGTGCTCTTGGGGGCCCTCTCTACCAAATTTCCAATGAAGGGGGGGATACCGATAAACTCATCTTT; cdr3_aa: CALGGPLYQISNEGGDTDKLIF
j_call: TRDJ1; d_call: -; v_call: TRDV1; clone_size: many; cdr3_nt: TGTGCTCTTGGGGAACTGTACTCCCGGGACAACACCGATAAACTCATCTTT; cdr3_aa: CALGELYSRDNTDKLIF
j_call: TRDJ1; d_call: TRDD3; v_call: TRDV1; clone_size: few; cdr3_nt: TGTGCTCTTGGGGAAGCCTCACCCTACTGGGGGATTATGGAGTACACCGATAAACTCATCTTT; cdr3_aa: CALGEASPYWGIMEYTDKLIF
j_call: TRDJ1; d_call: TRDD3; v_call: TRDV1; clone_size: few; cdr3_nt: TGTGCTCTTGGGGACCCTCGACTGGGGGATACAATGTCCACCGATAAACTCATCTTT; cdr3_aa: CALGDPRLGDTMSTDKLIF
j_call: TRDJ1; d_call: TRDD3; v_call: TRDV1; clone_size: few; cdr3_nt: TGTGCTCTTGGGGAACCGCGTCCTACTCTGGGGGATACTCTGTACACCGATAAACTCATCTTT; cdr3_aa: CALGEPRPTLGDTLYTDKLIF
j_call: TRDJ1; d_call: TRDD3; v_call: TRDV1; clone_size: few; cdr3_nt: TGTGCTCTTGGGGAACCCGGATGGGGGAGACGGTCGTACCTCATCTTT; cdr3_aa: CALGEPGWGRRSYLIF
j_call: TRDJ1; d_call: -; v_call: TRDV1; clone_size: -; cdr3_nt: TGTGCTCTTGGGGAACAATATAATGTGTCCTATTACCGGGGTCAACAAAAACTCATCTTT; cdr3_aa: CALGEQYNVSYYRGQQKLIF
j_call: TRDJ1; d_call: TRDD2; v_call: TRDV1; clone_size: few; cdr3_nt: TGTGCTCTTGGGGAACCCTACTTCCTACGGGGCCCCTCGTACACCGATAAACTCATCTTT; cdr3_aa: CALGEPYFLRGPSYTDKLIF
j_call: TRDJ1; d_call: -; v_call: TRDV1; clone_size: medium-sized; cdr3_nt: TGTGCTCTTGGGCCCTCCTACACTTACCTACGCACCGATAAACTCATCTTT; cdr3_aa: CALGPSYTYLRTDKLIF
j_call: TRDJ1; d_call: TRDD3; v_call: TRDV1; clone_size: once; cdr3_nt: TGTGCTCTTGGGGAACTCCCCGTACTGGGGTCTTCATGCCGAGGGGACACCGATAAACTCATCTTT; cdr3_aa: CALGELPVLGSSCRGDTDKLIF
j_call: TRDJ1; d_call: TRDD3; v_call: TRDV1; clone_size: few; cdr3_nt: TGTGCTCTTGGGGACCGGGTGGCCTCTAACTGGGGGATCAGTTGCACCGATAAACTCATCTTT; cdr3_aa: CALGDRVASNWGISCTDKLIF
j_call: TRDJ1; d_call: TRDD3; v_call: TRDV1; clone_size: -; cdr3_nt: TGTGCTCTTGGGGGACTCATTGTACTGGGGGACTACACCGATAAACTCATCTTT; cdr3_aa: CALGGLIVLGDYTDKLIF
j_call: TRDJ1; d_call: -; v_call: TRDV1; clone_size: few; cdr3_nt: TGTGCTCTTGGGGAACCGGCCTCCCTTTCCTACAAGTCTGGGGCCAAACTCATCTTT; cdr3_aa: CALGEPASLSYKSGAKLIF